This T cell receptor (beta chain) was captured in a study of cytomegalovirus exposure and HLA in healthy donors. The PCR ran on 60 Vbeta and 13 Jbeta primers. The repertoire was sequenced with immunoSEQ multiplex PCR; TCRdb's copy has only in-frame clones and lacks some. The sample lists some 130,000 clones, roughly 82% occurring once. Trimming took 5 bases from V and 6 from J, leaving 16 bases between them. The CDR3 has 14 residues. The germline CDR1 and CDR2 sequences are SGHTA and FQGNSA. The V and J genes are TRBV7-2 and TRBJ1-2; D not resolved. Sequencing was done on a sample of PBMCs. The receptor was isolated from a male donor in good health and CMV-seropositive. CDR3 sequence: CASSPRGEIHGYTF. CDR3 DNA sequence: TGTGCCAGCAGCCCCCGCGGGGAGATCCATGGCTACACCTTC.